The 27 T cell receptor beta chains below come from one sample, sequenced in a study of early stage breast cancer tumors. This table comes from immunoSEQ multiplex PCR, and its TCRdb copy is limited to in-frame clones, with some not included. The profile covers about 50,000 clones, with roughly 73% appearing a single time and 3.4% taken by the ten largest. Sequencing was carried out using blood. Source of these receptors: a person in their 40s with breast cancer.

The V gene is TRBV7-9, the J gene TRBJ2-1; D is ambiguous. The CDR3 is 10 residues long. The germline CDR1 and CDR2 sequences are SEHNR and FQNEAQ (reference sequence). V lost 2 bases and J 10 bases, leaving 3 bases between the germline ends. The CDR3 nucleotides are TGTGCCAGCAGCTTACGCGAGCAGTTCTTC. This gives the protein CASSLREQFF.

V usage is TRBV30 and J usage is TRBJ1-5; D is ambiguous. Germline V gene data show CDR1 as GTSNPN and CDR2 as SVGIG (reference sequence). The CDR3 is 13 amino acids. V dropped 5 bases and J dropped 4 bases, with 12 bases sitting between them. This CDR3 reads CAWPISSNQPQHF. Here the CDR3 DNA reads TGTGCCTGGCCTATCTCAAGTAATCAGCCCCAGCATTTT.

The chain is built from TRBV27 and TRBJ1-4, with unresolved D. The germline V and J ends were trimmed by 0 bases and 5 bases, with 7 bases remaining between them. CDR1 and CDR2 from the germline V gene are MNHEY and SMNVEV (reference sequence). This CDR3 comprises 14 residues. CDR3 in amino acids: CASSLSGSNEKLFF. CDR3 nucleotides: TGTGCCAGCAGTTTATCCGGGTCCAATGAAAAACTGTTTTTT.

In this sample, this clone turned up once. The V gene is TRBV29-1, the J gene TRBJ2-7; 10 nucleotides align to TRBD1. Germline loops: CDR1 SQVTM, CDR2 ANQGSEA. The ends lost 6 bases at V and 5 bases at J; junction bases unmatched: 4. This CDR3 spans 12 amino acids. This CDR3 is CSVTGQGDEQYF. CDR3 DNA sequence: TGCAGCGTCACCGGACAGGGGGACGAGCAGTACTTC.

The CDR3 DNA reads TGTGCCAGCAGTTTCTCTCTGGGGACCACCTTCGATGAGCAGTTCTTC. Amino acid sequence: CASSFSLGTTFDEQFF. V usage is TRBV27 and J usage is TRBJ2-1, with D tentatively TRBD1 or TRBD2 (5 bases each). Trimming pared 3 bases from V and 8 bases from J, leaving 20 bases between. CDR3 length equals 16 residues. Germline values: CDR1 MNHEY, CDR2 SMNVEV (reference sequence).

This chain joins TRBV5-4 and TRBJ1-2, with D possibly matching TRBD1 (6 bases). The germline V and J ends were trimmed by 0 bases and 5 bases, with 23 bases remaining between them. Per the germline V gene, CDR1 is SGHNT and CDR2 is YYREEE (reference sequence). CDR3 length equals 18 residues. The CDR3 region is CASSLGGGPSSGDYGYTF. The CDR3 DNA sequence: TGTGCCAGCAGCTTGGGGGGGGGCCCCTCCAGCGGCGATTATGGCTACACCTTC.

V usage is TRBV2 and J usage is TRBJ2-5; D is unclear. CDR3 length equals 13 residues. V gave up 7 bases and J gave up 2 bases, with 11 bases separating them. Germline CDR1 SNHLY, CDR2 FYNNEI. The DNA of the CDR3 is TGTGCCAGCACTCTGTTGTCTCAAGAGACCCAGTACTTC. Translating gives CASTLLSQETQYF.

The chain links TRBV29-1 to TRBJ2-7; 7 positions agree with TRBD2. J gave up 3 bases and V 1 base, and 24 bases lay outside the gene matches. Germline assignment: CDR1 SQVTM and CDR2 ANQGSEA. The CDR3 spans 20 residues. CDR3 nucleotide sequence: TGCAGCGTTGAAGGAATTAACGGGGGGACCCAGAACGGAGGGTACTACGAGCAGTACTTC. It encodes CSVEGINGGTQNGGYYEQYF.

The CDR3 coding sequence is TGTGCCAGCAGCTTAGCGCCAGGACAGGGGGCTAAGGAGACCCAGTACTTC. Residues: CASSLAPGQGAKETQYF. The V call is TRBV7-9, the J call TRBJ2-5, with 11 bases aligning to TRBD1. The CDR3 is 17 residues long. The V gene end was trimmed by 0 bases and the J gene end by 5 bases; junction bases not matched to a gene: 8. Germline V gene lookup returns CDR1 SEHNR and CDR2 FQNEAQ (reference sequence).

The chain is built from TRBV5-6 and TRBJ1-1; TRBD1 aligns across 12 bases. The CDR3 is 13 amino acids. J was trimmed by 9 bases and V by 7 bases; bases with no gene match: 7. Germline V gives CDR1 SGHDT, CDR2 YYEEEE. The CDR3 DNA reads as TGTGCCAGCCTGGGGACAGGGGGCGAGAAAGCTTTCTTT. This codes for CASLGTGGEKAFF. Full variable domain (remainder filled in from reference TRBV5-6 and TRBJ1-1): DAGVTQSPTHLIKTRGQQVTLRCSPKSGHDTVSWYQQALGQGPQFIFQYYEEEERQRGNFPDRFSGHQFPNYSSELNVNALLLGDSALYLCASLGTGGEKAFFGQGTRLTVV.

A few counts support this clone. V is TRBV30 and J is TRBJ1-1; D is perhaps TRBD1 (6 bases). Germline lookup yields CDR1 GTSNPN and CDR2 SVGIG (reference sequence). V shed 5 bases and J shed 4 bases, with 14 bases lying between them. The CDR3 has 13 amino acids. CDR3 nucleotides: TGTGCCTGGGCTCAGGGGCACGGCACTGAAGCTTTCTTT. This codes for CAWAQGHGTEAFF.

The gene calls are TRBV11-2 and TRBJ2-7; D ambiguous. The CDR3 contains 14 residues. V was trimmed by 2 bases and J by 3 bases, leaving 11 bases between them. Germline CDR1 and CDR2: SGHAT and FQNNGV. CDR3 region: CASSLNPADYEQYF. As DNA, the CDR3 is TGTGCCAGCAGCTTAAACCCCGCGGACTACGAGCAGTACTTC.

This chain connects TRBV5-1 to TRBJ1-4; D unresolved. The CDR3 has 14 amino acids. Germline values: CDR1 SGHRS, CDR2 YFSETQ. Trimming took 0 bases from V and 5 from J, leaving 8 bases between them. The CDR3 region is CASSLVGGNEKLFF. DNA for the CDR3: TGCGCCAGCAGCTTGGTTGGAGGGAATGAAAAACTGTTTTTT.

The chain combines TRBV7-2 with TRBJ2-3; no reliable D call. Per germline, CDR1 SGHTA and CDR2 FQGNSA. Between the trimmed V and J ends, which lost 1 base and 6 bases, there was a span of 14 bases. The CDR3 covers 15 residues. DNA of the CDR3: TGTGCCAGCAGCTTAGAATCAGGATTAATGGATACGCAGTATTTT. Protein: CASSLESGLMDTQYF.

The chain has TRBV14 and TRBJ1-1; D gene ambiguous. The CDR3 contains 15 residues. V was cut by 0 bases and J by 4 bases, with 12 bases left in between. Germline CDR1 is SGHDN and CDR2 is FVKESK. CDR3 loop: CASSQEAFEVTEAFF. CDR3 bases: TGTGCCAGCAGCCAAGAAGCGTTCGAGGTCACTGAAGCTTTCTTT.

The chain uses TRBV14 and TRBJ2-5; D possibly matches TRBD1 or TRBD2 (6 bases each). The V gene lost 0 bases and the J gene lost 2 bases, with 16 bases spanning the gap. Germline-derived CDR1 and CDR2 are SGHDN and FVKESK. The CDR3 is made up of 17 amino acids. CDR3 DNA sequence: TGTGCCAGCAGCCAAGAGAGGGGGTTGGCGGGGCAAGAGACCCAGTACTTC. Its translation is CASSQERGLAGQETQYF.

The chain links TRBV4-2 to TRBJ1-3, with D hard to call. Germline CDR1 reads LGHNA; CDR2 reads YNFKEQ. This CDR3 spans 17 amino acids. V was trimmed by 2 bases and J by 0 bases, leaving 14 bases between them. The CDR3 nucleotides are TGTGCCAGCAGCCAAAGTCGTAGTGGAAACTCTGGAAACACCATATATTTT. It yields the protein CASSQSRSGNSGNTIYF.

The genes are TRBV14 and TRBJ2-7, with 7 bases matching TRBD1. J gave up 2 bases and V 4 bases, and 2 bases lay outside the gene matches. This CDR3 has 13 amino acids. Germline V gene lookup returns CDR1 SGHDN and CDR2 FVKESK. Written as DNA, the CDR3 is TGTGCCAGCAGCCCGACAGGGACCTACGAGCAGTACTTC. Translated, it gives CASSPTGTYEQYF.

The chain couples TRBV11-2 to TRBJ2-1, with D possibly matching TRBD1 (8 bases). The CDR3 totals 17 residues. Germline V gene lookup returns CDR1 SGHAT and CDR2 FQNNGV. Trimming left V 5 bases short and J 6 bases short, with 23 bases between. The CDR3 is CASSLQGARELPNEQFF. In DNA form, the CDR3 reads TGTGCCAGCAGCCTCCAGGGGGCGCGGGAGCTTCCCAATGAGCAGTTCTTC.

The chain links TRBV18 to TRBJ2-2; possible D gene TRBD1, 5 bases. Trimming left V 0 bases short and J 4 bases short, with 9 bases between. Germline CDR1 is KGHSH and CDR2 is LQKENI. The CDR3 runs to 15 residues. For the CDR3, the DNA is TGTGCCAGCTCACCACCGTTAGGGGTCACCGGGGAGCTGTTTTTT. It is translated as CASSPPLGVTGELFF. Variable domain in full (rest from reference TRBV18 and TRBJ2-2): NAGVMQNPRHLVRRRGQEARLRCSPMKGHSHVYWYRQLPEEGLKFMVYLQKENIIDESGMPKERFSAEFPKEGPSILRIQQVVRGDSAAYFCASSPPLGVTGELFFGEGSRLTVL.

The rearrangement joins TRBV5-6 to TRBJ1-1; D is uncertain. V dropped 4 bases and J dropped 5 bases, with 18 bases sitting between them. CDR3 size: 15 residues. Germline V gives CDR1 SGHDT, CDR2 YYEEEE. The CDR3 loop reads CASSVMDVAGTEAFF. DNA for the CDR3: TGTGCCAGCAGCGTTATGGACGTCGCGGGGACTGAAGCTTTCTTT.

The CDR3 bases are TGTGCCAGCAGCTTAGCGCAGGGGCCCAGCACAGATACGCAGTATTTT. Translated: CASSLAQGPSTDTQYF. The chain couples TRBV7-8 to TRBJ2-3, with D possibly being TRBD1 (6 bases). This CDR3 is 16 amino acids long. Germline CDR1 and CDR2: SGHVS and FQNEAQ. Trimming cost V 0 bases and J 0 bases, with 10 bases left between them.

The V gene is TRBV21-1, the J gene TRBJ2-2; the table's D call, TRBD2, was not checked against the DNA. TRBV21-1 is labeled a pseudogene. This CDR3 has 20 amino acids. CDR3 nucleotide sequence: TGTGCCAGCAGCAAAGGCTGGTCTAGCGGGAGTTGGGTTGTCACCGGGGAGCTGTTTTTT. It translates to CASSKGWSSGSWVVTGELFF.

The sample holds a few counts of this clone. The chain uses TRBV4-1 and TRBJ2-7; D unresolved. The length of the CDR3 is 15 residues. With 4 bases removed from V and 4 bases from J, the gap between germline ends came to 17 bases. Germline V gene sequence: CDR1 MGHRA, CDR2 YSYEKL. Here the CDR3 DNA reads TGCGCCAGCAGCCGACTGTCGAGTCCCGCGTACGAGCAGTACTTC. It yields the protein CASSRLSSPAYEQYF.

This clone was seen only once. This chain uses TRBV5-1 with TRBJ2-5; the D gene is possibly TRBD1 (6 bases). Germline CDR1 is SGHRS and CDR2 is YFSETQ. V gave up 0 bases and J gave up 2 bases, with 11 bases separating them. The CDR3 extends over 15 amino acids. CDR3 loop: CASSLVRTAQETQYF. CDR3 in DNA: TGCGCCAGCAGCTTGGTGCGGACAGCACAAGAGACCCAGTACTTC.

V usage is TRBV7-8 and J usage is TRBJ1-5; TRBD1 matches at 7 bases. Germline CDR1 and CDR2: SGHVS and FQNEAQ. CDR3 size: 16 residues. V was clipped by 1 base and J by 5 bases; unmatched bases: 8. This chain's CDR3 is CASSLGASTGHQPQHF. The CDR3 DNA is TGTGCCAGCAGCTTAGGGGCCTCGACAGGGCATCAGCCCCAGCATTTT.

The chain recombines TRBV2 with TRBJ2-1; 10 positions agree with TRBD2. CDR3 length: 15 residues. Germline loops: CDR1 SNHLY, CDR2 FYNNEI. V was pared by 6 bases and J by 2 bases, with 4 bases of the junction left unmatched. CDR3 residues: CASRTGLAAYNEQFF. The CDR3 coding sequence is TGTGCCAGCAGGACTGGACTAGCGGCCTACAATGAGCAGTTCTTC.